This T cell receptor (beta chain) emerged from a study of blood T cell repertoires in COVID-19 (dated by TCRdb to 2019 to 2021). Context from the whole study: Collaborator samples came from the United States, Italy and Spain and covered acute and convalescent phases of COVID-19. The material from the prospective study consisted of cDNA or gDNA derived from T cells, B-cell-depleted T cells, or PBMCs. The dataset comprised deeply sampled blood TCRbeta repertoires from subjects exposed to, actively infected with, or recovered from COVID-19. The repertoires were made available in a free public database intended to serve as a resource for research on the immune response to SARS-CoV-2. Samples were obtained from the ongoing ImmuneRACE study (first 160 participants) and from over 1,000 subjects provided by 6 global collaborators. The sample metadata nearly always contained a de-identified subject ID, COVID-19 status, age in years and sex. HLA class I and class II types, where available, came from metadata supplied by the sample provider rather than from assay-based typing. What the work shows at the level of the full study, not this receptor alone: The quantity of clinical and demographic metadata differed by source and by participant and was supplied without curation.

TCRbeta CDR3 regions were amplified from genomic DNA by means of the immunoSEQ Assay, a bias-controlled multiplex PCR. The paper's processing steps were these. The number of nucleated cells in each sample was estimated from the amplification of reference gene primers within the assay. Sequence reads were collapsed and filtered to measure the absolute abundance of every unique TCRbeta CDR3 rearrangement. Productive Simpson clonality was computed per sample as the square root of Simpson's diversity index over productive rearrangements. TCRdb stores this immuneACCESS table with in-frame sequences only. Part of the clones is absent; in the studies checked, under half of the shortfall reflects unresolved V genes, and no reason is known for the rest. V, J and clone size are those of that table, while D and trimming were read from the DNA. The sample contains approximately 390,000 clones, roughly 86% of them found a single time. The ten top clones hold over 2% of the sample.

One collaborating source in Seattle enrolled patients while the patients were actively infected and followed the patients over time throughout the course of disease. The collaborating institutions used their own protocols to collect whole blood in K2EDTA tubes. Collaborator samples were shipped for TCRbeta analysis as frozen whole blood, isolated PBMCs, or DNA extracted from either sample type. Sequences SGHAT (CDR1) and FQNNGV (CDR2) are obtained from the germline V gene. The junction carries 9 bases between V and J, which are trimmed by 1 base and 0 bases respectively. Spanning cysteine to phenylalanine, the CDR3 consists of 16 amino acids. Only the CDR3 DNA is retained, 48 bases long and in frame from the first base. To note about this clone: What antigen it recognizes has not been identified. Base-call qualities are not available, and no considerably larger clone is one nucleotide away.

Material for sequencing was peripheral blood. This sequence originates from an older woman with COVID-19, enrolled during active disease. The chain links TRBV11-2 with TRBJ1-4; no D segment can be confidently identified. The CDR3 protein sequence reads: CASSLALRSTNEKLFF. The DNA sequence reads TGTGCCAGCAGCTTAGCCCTCAGGTCAACTAATGAAAAACTGTTTTTT.